This entry describes one T cell receptor (beta chain). This record belongs to a study of control samples from healthy donors and cancer patients. Germline V gene lookup returns CDR1 MNHEY and CDR2 SVGEGT. The J segment lost 1 base and the V segment lost 0 bases, leaving 7 bases of the junction unmatched. The CDR3 is 18 residues long. TCRdb keeps only in-frame clones here, not all; method: immunoSEQ multiplex PCR. This sample has tens of thousands of clones, with 83% found just once. The J gene is TRBJ2-1, the V gene TRBV6-2 or TRBV6-3; 9 positions match TRBD2. The source material was blood. This TCR was recovered from a man in his sixties in good health. The DNA of the CDR3 is TGTGCCAGCAGTTACTCGGGGCTAGCGGGGAATTCCTACAATGAGCAGTTCTTC. This encodes CASSYSGLAGNSYNEQFF.